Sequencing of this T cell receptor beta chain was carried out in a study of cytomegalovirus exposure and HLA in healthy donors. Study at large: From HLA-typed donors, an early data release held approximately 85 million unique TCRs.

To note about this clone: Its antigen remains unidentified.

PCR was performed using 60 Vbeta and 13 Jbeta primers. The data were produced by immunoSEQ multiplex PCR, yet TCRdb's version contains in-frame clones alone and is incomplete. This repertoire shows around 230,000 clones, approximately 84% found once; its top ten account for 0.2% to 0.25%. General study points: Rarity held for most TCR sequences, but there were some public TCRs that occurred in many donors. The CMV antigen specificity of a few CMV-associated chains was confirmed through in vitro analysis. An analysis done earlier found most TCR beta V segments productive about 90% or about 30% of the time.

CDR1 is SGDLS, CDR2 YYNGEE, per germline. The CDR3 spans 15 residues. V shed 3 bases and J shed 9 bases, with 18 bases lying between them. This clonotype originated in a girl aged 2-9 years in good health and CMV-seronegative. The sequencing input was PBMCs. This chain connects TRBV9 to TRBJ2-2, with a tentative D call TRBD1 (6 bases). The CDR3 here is CASSGVTPRGRELFF. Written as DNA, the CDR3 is TGTGCCAGCAGCGGGGTAACTCCCAGGGGCCGGGAGCTGTTTTTT.